The 7 T cell receptor beta chains presented below share a single source sample, sequenced in a study of CD8 T cells in Susac syndrome. Random hexamers were used to reverse transcribe the RNA input (about 0.5 to 1 ug). MiXCR, applied by TCRdb to the immunoSEQ multiplex PCR reads, yields one record per CDR3 protein. The table includes some 300,000 distinct CDR3 sequences, about 88% detected once. The sequenced material came from CD8+ T cells from PBMCs. These receptors were obtained from a human donor with multiple sclerosis.

The CDR3 loop is CSARAPWTGDNQPQHF. CDR3 nucleotides: TGCAGTGCTAGAGCACCGTGGACAGGGGACAATCAGCCCCAGCATTTT. The V call is TRBV20-1, the J call TRBJ1-5, with 9 bases matching TRBD1. V shed 1 base, J shed 3 bases, and the junction held 7 bases outside the gene matches. The CDR3 length is 16 residues. CDR1 is DFQATT and CDR2 is SNEGSKA in the germline V gene (reference sequence).

The rearrangement links TRBV3-1 to TRBJ2-2; D may be TRBD1 (6 bases). Germline-derived CDR1 and CDR2 are LGHDT and YNNKEL (reference sequence). CDR3 length equals 16 residues. Trimming left V 4 bases short and J 3 bases short, with 15 bases between. The CDR3 DNA follows: TGTGCCAGCAGCCGATCACAGGGTTTGGACACCGGGGAGCTGTTTTTT. It encodes CASSRSQGLDTGELFF.

The chain combines TRBV27 with TRBJ2-5, with 8 bases fitting TRBD1. The J segment lost 1 base and the V segment lost 6 bases, leaving 4 bases of the junction unmatched. CDR3 length equals 14 residues. Germline CDR1 is MNHEY and CDR2 is SMNVEV (reference sequence). For the CDR3, the DNA is TGTGCCAGCAGCACTGACAGGGGCCAAGAGACCCAGTACTTC. It translates to CASSTDRGQETQYF.

CDR3 sequence reads: CASHRQIWGNGGELFF. The CDR3 DNA follows: TGTGCCAGCCATAGACAGATCTGGGGGAACGGCGGGGAGCTGTTTTTT. This chain links TRBV28 with TRBJ2-2; D assignment may be TRBD1 or TRBD2 (5 bases each). Trimming removed 8 bases at V and 7 bases at J, with 23 bases between. The CDR3 contains 16 residues. Germline V CDR1 and CDR2: MDHEN, SYDVKM. The full variable domain, with the rest looked up from reference TRBV28 and TRBJ2-2, is DVKVTQSSRYLVKRTGEKVFLECVQDMDHENMFWYRQDPGLGLRLIYFSYDVKMKEKGDIPEGYSVSREKKERFSLILESASTNQTSMYLCASHRQIWGNGGELFFGEGSRLTVL.

The genes are TRBV7-9 and TRBJ1-3; possible D gene TRBD1, 5 bases. V was clipped by 5 bases and J by 2 bases, with 13 bases between them. Germline lookup yields CDR1 SEHNR and CDR2 FQNEAQ (reference sequence). The CDR3 is 15 residues long. The CDR3 DNA reads as TGTGCCAGCAGCGACCCGGGACGCCCTGGAAACACCATATATTTT. It encodes CASSDPGRPGNTIYF.

The V gene is TRBV7-9, the J gene TRBJ2-1; TRBD1 aligns across 7 bases. Germline V gene lookup returns CDR1 SEHNR and CDR2 FQNEAQ (reference sequence). The CDR3 contains 15 residues. V lost 6 bases to trimming and J lost 9 bases; unmatched junction nucleotides: 14. CDR3 in DNA: TGTGCCAGCAGTCCAGACAGGGCCAGCGTTGGTGAGCAGTTCTTC. It is translated as CASSPDRASVGEQFF.

V and J are TRBV20-1 and TRBJ2-5; 10 bases map to TRBD2. Germline trimming cut 6 bases from V and 5 bases from J; bases unmatched to any gene: 12. CDR1 is DFQATT and CDR2 is SNEGSKA in the germline V gene (reference sequence). The CDR3 spans 15 residues. This CDR3 reads CSAVVEPAGGETQYF. The CDR3 region has the DNA TGCAGTGCCGTAGTCGAACCAGCGGGGGGGGAGACCCAGTACTTC.